The 18 T cell receptor beta chains presented below share a single source sample, sequenced in a study of OX40 agonist ivuxolimab in advanced cancers. Here immunoSEQ multiplex PCR was the method, and the copy in TCRdb shows in-frame clones only, minus some. The sample has about 87,000 clones, around nine tenths seen once; the top ten hold 1.5% to 2%. Source: CD4+ or CD8+ T cells sorted from blood, taken in a trial of the OX40 agonist ivuxolimab. These receptors originate from an adult with an advanced solid tumor such as melanoma, head and neck, liver or kidney cancer.

Here the CDR3 DNA reads TGCAGCGTTGACAACGATGAAGCTTTCTTT. It is translated as CSVDNDEAFF. V and J are TRBV29-1 and TRBJ1-1, with D uncertain. Trimming took off 3 bases at V and 7 bases at J, with 6 bases between the two ends. CDR3 size: 10 residues. CDR1 SQVTM and CDR2 ANQGSEA come from the germline V gene.

The chain recombines TRBV6-6 with TRBJ1-1; the D gene is possibly TRBD1 (6 bases). V lost 8 bases, J lost 4 bases, and 23 bases lay in between. There are 16 residues in the CDR3. Germline CDR1 is MNHNY and CDR2 is SVGAGI (reference sequence). The CDR3 spells CASESGQTQFGTEAFF. The CDR3 DNA sequence: TGTGCCAGCGAGTCCGGACAGACCCAATTTGGCACTGAAGCTTTCTTT.

The rearrangement joins TRBV29-1 to TRBJ1-5, with D tentatively TRBD1 (6 bases). Germline V CDR1 and CDR2: SQVTM, ANQGSEA. The V gene lost 5 bases and the J gene lost 3 bases, with 17 bases spanning the gap. There are 15 residues in the CDR3. CDR3 sequence (DNA): TGCAGCGTTACCGTCGTGGGGGGCCTCAATCAGCCCCAGCATTTT. Translated, it gives CSVTVVGGLNQPQHF.

This clone occurred once. This sequence joins TRBV2 and TRBJ1-2; perhaps TRBD1 as D (5 bases). Trimming stripped 7 bases from V and 3 bases from J, with 15 bases between. Germline V gene data show CDR1 as SNHLY and CDR2 as FYNNEI. This CDR3 comprises 14 residues. The CDR3 region is CASMPGPGDYGYTF. The CDR3 coding sequence is TGTGCCAGCATGCCGGGGCCGGGGGACTATGGCTACACCTTC.

V and J are TRBV18 and TRBJ1-1; tentatively, D is TRBD1 (6 bases). The CDR3 contains 14 residues. Between the trimmed V and J ends, which lost 6 bases and 1 base, there was a span of 12 bases. The germline CDR1 and CDR2 sequences are KGHSH and LQKENI. CDR3 sequence (DNA): TGTGCCAGCTCCACCAGGGGACAGAACACTGAAGCTTTCTTT. Encoded protein: CASSTRGQNTEAFF.

This chain's CDR3 is CASSVEQGGEKLFF. In DNA, the CDR3 is TGTGCCAGCAGCGTAGAACAGGGCGGTGAAAAACTGTTTTTT. The chain links TRBV9 to TRBJ1-4; D possibly corresponds to TRBD1 (6 bases). The CDR3 totals 14 residues. Germline-derived CDR1 and CDR2 are SGDLS and YYNGEE. V was pared by 0 bases and J by 7 bases, with 10 bases between.

In this sample, this clone turned up once. The chain recombines TRBV7-9 with TRBJ2-3; D perhaps matches TRBD1 (5 bases). The CDR3 covers 15 residues. Looked up from germline, CDR1 is SEHNR and CDR2 is FQNEAQ (reference sequence). V dropped 4 bases and J dropped 0 bases, with 11 bases sitting between them. The CDR3 nucleotides read TGTGCCAGCAGCTCACAGGCCACTAGCACAGATACGCAGTATTTT. Protein sequence: CASSSQATSTDTQYF.

The gene calls are TRBV12-2 and TRBJ2-7; the listed D gene, TRBD1, was not tested against the DNA. TRBV12-2 is assigned pseudogene status. This CDR3 spans 16 amino acids. The CDR3 DNA sequence: TGTGCAAGTCGCTTAGCCAAGACAGGGGTGGGATACGAGCAGTACTTC. Translating it yields CASRLAKTGVGYEQYF.

This sequence joins TRBV7-8 and TRBJ2-7, with a weak D call TRBD2 (5 bases). CDR3 length: 15 residues. V lost 5 bases and J lost 0, with 14 bases in between. Germline assignment: CDR1 SGHVS and CDR2 FQNEAQ. CDR3: CASSPLAGSSYEQYF. In DNA, the CDR3 is TGTGCCAGCAGCCCACTGGCGGGTTCCTCCTACGAGCAGTACTTC.

This clone was counted between two and nine times. The chain employs TRBV5-1 and TRBJ2-1; D unclear. Germline loops: CDR1 SGHRS, CDR2 YFSETQ. V was cut by 0 bases and J by 5 bases, with 12 bases left in between. The CDR3 is 15 residues long. CDR3 amino acids: CASSLVVGSDNEQFF. The CDR3 DNA reads as TGCGCCAGCAGCTTGGTGGTAGGGTCGGACAATGAGCAGTTCTTC.

This rearrangement joins TRBV19 to TRBJ1-2; unclear D gene. Trimming took 3 bases from V and 6 from J, leaving 2 bases between them. Germline V lookup: CDR1 LNHDA, CDR2 SQIVND (reference sequence). This CDR3 comprises 10 residues. The CDR3 nucleotides read TGTGCCAGTAGTATGCATGGCTACACCTTC. This translates into CASSMHGYTF.

The chain combines TRBV4-1 with TRBJ1-2, with D tentatively TRBD1 (6 bases). The CDR3 spans 16 residues. Trimming took 1 base from V and 4 from J, leaving 16 bases between them. Germline CDR1 and CDR2: MGHRA and YSYEKL. CDR3 protein: CASSQGGGPGGYGYTF. The CDR3 DNA reads as TGCGCCAGCAGCCAAGGCGGGGGGCCGGGGGGCTATGGCTACACCTTC.

This rearrangement joins TRBV18 to TRBJ2-5, with 11 nucleotides matching TRBD2. CDR1 is KGHSH and CDR2 is LQKENI in the germline V gene. J lost 4 bases, V lost 3 bases, and 4 bases had no gene match. This CDR3 contains 15 residues. As DNA, the CDR3 is TGTGCCAGCTCACCCCGAACTAGCGGGGGAGAGACCCAGTACTTC. It yields the protein CASSPRTSGGETQYF.

This sequence joins TRBV2 and TRBJ2-3; D gene unclear. Germline lookup yields CDR1 SNHLY and CDR2 FYNNEI. With 11 bases removed from V and 2 bases from J, the gap between germline ends came to 17 bases. The CDR3 loop spans 14 amino acids. In DNA, the CDR3 is TGTGCCTTTAGAGGCAGCTACAACACAGATACGCAGTATTTT. Its protein product is CAFRGSYNTDTQYF.

The J gene is TRBJ1-4, the V gene TRBV6-6; D perhaps matches TRBD1 (5 bases). The V end was cut by 5 bases, the J end by 6 bases, with 7 bases between. The length of the CDR3 is 12 residues. Germline CDR1 MNHNY, CDR2 SVGAGI (reference sequence). The CDR3: CASSPTDEKLFF. The CDR3, as DNA: TGTGCCAGCAGTCCGACAGATGAAAAACTGTTTTTT.

The gene calls are TRBV6-5 and TRBJ2-7, with D possibly TRBD2 on 6 matching bases. Germline V CDR1 and CDR2: MNHEY, SVGAGI. This CDR3 contains 15 residues. The germline V and J ends were trimmed by 0 bases and 2 bases, with 11 bases remaining between them. The CDR3 region has the DNA TGTGCCAGCAGTTACTCGTCACTAGCTCCCTACGAGCAGTACTTC. Residues: CASSYSSLAPYEQYF.

The V gene is TRBV14, the J gene TRBJ1-1; D is unresolved. This CDR3 region has 14 residues. V was cut by 1 base and J by 2 bases, with 8 bases left in between. Germline V CDR1 and CDR2: SGHDN, FVKESK. CDR3 sequence (DNA): TGTGCCAGCAGCCAAGGGAACTTTAACACTGAAGCTTTCTTT. This sequence encodes CASSQGNFNTEAFF. Combining the CDR3 with reference TRBV14 and TRBJ1-1 gives the whole variable domain EAGVTQFPSHSVIEKGQTVTLRCDPISGHDNLYWYRRVMGKEIKFLLHFVKESKQDESGMPNNRFLAERTGGTYSTLKVQPAELEDSGVYFCASSQGNFNTEAFFGQGTRLTVV.

J is TRBJ2-7 and V is TRBV20-1, with 7 nucleotides matching TRBD1. Trimming took 3 bases from V and 13 from J; bases not matched to a gene: 9. The germline V gene has CDR1 DFQATT and CDR2 SNEGSKA (reference sequence). The CDR3 has 11 amino acids. The CDR3 region has the DNA TGCAGTGCTAGTTATGAGACAGGGATCTACTTC. It specifies CSASYETGIYF.